These T cell receptor beta chains were read from a single sample in a study of Ad26.COV2.S vaccination and SARS-CoV-2 variants. Data came from immunoSEQ multiplex PCR; TCRdb stores just in-frame clones and leaves some out. This sample has 300,000 to 400,000 clones, with just over 85% found just once. The sample here was peripheral blood, taken in a trial of Ad26.COV2.S vaccine versus placebo. These receptors were obtained from a person between 18 and 65 years old who received the Ad26.COV2.S COVID-19 vaccine or a placebo. Each CDR3 is given with its conserved first and last residue.

J | V | CDR3
TRBJ1-1 | TRBV19 | CASSPYLRGVNTEAFF
TRBJ2-3 | TRBV11-2 | CASSPQLAATDTQYF
TRBJ1-6 | TRBV4-1 | CASSQSSSYNSPLHF
TRBJ1-2 | TRBV7-9 | CASSRGGQEANYGYTF
TRBJ2-1 | TRBV5-1 | CASSISSGTGVFF
TRBJ1-2 | TRBV6-2/TRBV6-3 | CASSTGQGFSYTF
TRBJ2-1 | TRBV10-1 | CASSESGRGRDNEQFF
TRBJ1-4 | TRBV4-1 | CASSLQFQNEKLFF
TRBJ1-1 | TRBV28 | CASSPPRVKNTEAFF
TRBJ2-3 | TRBV4-3 | CASSQEPGGPNTQYF
TRBJ2-6 | TRBV5-1 | CASSLVGTAGSGANVLTF
TRBJ1-1 | TRBV4-3 | CASSDKIGGNPTEAFF
TRBJ1-1 | TRBV7-9 | CASSFDRDTEAFF
TRBJ2-3 | TRBV6-6 | CASKAASTDTQYF
TRBJ2-1 | TRBV5-4 | CASSPLPSDNEQFF
TRBJ2-3 | TRBV11-2 | CASSLGLSSADTQYF
TRBJ2-7 | TRBV2 | CASSSAGQGAYEQYF
TRBJ1-2 | TRBV7-2 | CASSLGLRASGYGYTF
TRBJ1-4 | TRBV30 | CAWSIREKLFF
TRBJ2-2 | TRBV2 | CASTSRGAGGELFF
TRBJ2-5 | TRBV2 | CASSEQGMGETQYF
TRBJ1-2 | TRBV7-9 | CASSRTGGASRGYTF
TRBJ1-2 | TRBV5-5 | CASSSTYPGTAGTYTF
TRBJ2-7 | TRBV6-2/TRBV6-3 | CASSYPSREQYF
TRBJ1-5 | TRBV5-1 | CASSLAGESNQPQHF
TRBJ1-1 | TRBV9 | CASSVVVGTGLNTEAFF
TRBJ2-7 | TRBV7-9 | CASSLKVYEQYF
TRBJ2-3 | TRBV25-1 | CASSVGRTQYF
TRBJ2-7 | TRBV5-4 | CASSSPDSLSHEQYF
TRBJ1-1 | TRBV6-5 | CASSYSQGNTEAFF
TRBJ2-6 | TRBV19 | CASTPMGANVLTF
TRBJ2-1 | TRBV30 | CAWALGSYNEQFF
TRBJ1-1 | TRBV5-4 | CASRLRGQGATEAFF
TRBJ1-1 | TRBV7-9 | CASSLGTRDNTEAFF
TRBJ2-7 | TRBV7-9 | CASSLLHEQYF
TRBJ1-5 | TRBV7-8 | CASSRIVGTGGQPQHF
TRBJ2-7 | TRBV2 | CASSRQGNPYEQYF
TRBJ2-5 | TRBV14 | CASSHEETQYF
TRBJ1-1 | TRBV6-5 | CASKYRDTEAFF
TRBJ1-1 | TRBV10-3 | CAISEVRQNTEAFF
TRBJ1-6 | TRBV18 | CASSPTRGGGNSPLHF
TRBJ1-2 | TRBV2 | CASRGDRPYGYTF
TRBJ2-1 | TRBV6-5 | CASSRTGQGHNEQFF
TRBJ1-2 | TRBV11-2 | CASSLELLANYGYTF
TRBJ1-1 | TRBV11-2 | CASSFKLNTEAFF
TRBJ1-5 | TRBV6-6 | CASISTGVDQPQHF
TRBJ2-1 | TRBV4-2 | CASSPHGGEGNEQFF
TRBJ1-3 | TRBV4-3 | CASSQDIRGAGNTIYF
TRBJ1-4 | TRBV4-1 | CASRTDRYEKLFF
TRBJ2-7 | TRBV16 | CASSQSAKTYYEQYF
TRBJ1-5 | TRBV30 | CAWSGTWGNQPQHF
TRBJ1-6 | TRBV7-8 | CASSLQGPYNSPLHF